The present T cell receptor beta chain was sequenced within a study of blood T cell repertoires in COVID-19. On the study more broadly: The study drew acute and convalescent COVID-19 samples from the United States, Italy and Spain. T cells, B-cell-depleted T cells, or PBMCs supplied cDNA or gDNA.

Looked up from germline, CDR1 is SGHRS and CDR2 is YFSETQ. This CDR3 contains 15 residues. Trimming shortened V by 3 bases and J by 9 bases, and 16 bases separated the two germline ends. Original processing notes: Estimation of nucleated cell counts relied on the amplification of reference gene primers. The assay was immunoSEQ multiplex PCR, and TCRdb's table has in-frame clones only and misses some. Clonal size and the V and J genes are those of that table, whereas D and trimming came from the DNA. The profile shows about 270,000 clones, about 76% of them singletons. The V and J genes are TRBV5-1 and TRBJ1-6; D is possibly TRBD1 (6 bases). Material: peripheral blood. This receptor was identified in a woman aged 60-70 years with active or convalescent COVID-19. The CDR3 sequence is CASSSQTGLGSPLHF. The CDR3 DNA sequence: TGCGCCAGCAGCTCGCAAACAGGGCTGGGTTCACCCCTCCACTTT.